Below, one T cell receptor beta chain is given with its context. This entry is derived from a study of glioma-infiltrating T cells after dendritic cell vaccination. As for the study in general: Between about 2003 and 2013, patients got autologous tumor lysate-pulsed dendritic cell vaccines.

From germline, CDR1 is MNHEY and CDR2 SVGAGI. J gave up 3 bases and V 2 bases, and 5 bases lay outside the gene matches. CDR3 length: 15 amino acids. Time point defined: after dendritic cell vaccination, including at tumor progression/relapse. Only in-frame clones appear in the TCRdb table, and some are missing; sequencing was by immunoSEQ multiplex PCR. The sample includes approximately 90,000 clones, 81% seen only once; the top ten take less than 2.5%. The TCR originated in a human donor with glioblastoma. The rearrangement links TRBV6-5 to TRBJ2-5, with 8 bases that match TRBD2. The sequencing here drew on blood, taken after dendritic cell vaccination. DNA of the CDR3: TGTGCCAGCAGTTACGTGCGGGGGGCGGAAGAGACCCAGTACTTC. Translated, it gives CASSYVRGAEETQYF.